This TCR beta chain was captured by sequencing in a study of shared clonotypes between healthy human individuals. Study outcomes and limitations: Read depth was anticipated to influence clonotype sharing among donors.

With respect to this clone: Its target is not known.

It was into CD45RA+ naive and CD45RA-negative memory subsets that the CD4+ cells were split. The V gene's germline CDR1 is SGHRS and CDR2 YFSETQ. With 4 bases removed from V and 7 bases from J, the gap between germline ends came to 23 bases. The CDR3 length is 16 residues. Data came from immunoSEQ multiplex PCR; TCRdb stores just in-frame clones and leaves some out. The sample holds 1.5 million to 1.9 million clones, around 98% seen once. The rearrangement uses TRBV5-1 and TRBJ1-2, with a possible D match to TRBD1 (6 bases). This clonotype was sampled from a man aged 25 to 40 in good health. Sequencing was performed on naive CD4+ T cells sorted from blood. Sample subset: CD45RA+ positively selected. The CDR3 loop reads CASSPGLSGALIGYTF. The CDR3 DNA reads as TGCGCCAGCAGCCCGGGCCTCTCAGGGGCCCTTATTGGCTACACCTTC.